This T cell receptor beta chain was recorded in a study of OX40 agonist ivuxolimab in advanced cancers. At the level of the study: Every 2 weeks, ivuxolimab was infused into the patients intravenously at between 0.01 and 10 mg/kg. With a range of roughly 20 to 80, age averaged approximately 55 years, and 75% to 90% were male. Regarding the study as a whole: Blood T cells, both CD4+ and CD8+, expanded clonally by week 6 at 0.1 to 3.0 mg/kg.

Using immunoSEQ multiplex PCR, the repertoire was profiled, and TCRdb retains in-frame clones only, with some absent. The repertoire holds 68,000 or so clones, with roughly 82% as singletons. On this clone itself: Its antigen is as yet unknown.

V was cut by 0 bases and J by 3 bases, with 4 bases left in between. The CDR3 is 13 residues long. Per the germline V gene, CDR1 is MGHRA and CDR2 is YSYEKL. The rearrangement joins TRBV4-1 to TRBJ2-3, with no clear D. This TCR was recovered from an adult with an advanced solid tumor such as melanoma, head and neck, liver or kidney cancer. The input for sequencing was CD4+ or CD8+ T cells sorted from blood, taken in a trial of the OX40 agonist ivuxolimab. The DNA for the CDR3 is TGCGCCAGCAGCCAAGAAAGGACAGATACGCAGTATTTT. It translates to CASSQERTDTQYF.